This T cell receptor (beta chain) was observed in a study of T cell responses to AZD1222 COVID-19 vaccine. Study-wide findings and caveats: Close to half of spike-specific TCRs reportedly recognize unmutated variant regions.

Method: immunoSEQ multiplex PCR; TCRdb's copy keeps in-frame clones and lacks some. The table includes 84,000 or so clones, over 75% detected once. Termini included, the CDR3 measures 14 amino acids. Concerning this clone: Its antigen remains unknown. No DNA is shown, since the ends of the CDR3 on it are uncertain; the CDR3 is the one TCRdb lists.

Material: peripheral blood, obtained on day 0 of AZD1222 vaccination. The sequence was obtained from an adult in good health. The gene calls are TRBV1 and TRBJ2-3; the table gives TRBD2 as D, unverified against the DNA. TRBV1 is marked as a pseudogene. This CDR3 is CTSSWAGGTDTQYF.